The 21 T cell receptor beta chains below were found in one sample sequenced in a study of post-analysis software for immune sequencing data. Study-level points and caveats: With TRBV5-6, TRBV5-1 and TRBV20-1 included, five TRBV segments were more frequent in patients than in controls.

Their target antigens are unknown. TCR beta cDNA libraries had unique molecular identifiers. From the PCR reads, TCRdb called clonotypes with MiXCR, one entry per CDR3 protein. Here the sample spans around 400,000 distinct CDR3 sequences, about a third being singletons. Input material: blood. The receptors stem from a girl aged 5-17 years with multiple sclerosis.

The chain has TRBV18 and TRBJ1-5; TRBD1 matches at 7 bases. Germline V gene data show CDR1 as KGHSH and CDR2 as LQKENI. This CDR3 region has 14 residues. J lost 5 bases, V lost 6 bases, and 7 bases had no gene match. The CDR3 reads CASSPTGTDQPQHF. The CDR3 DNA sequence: TGTGCCAGCTCGCCGACAGGGACAGATCAGCCCCAGCATTTT.

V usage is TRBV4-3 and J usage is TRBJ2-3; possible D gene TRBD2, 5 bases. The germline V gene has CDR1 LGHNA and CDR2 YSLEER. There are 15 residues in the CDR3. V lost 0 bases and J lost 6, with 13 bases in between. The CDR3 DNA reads TGCGCCAGCAGCCAAGATCGGGGAAAAACCGATACGCAGTATTTT. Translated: CASSQDRGKTDTQYF.

The CDR3 is CSASVGVAEQFF. CDR3 in DNA: TGCAGTGCTAGCGTAGGGGTCGCTGAGCAGTTCTTC. This chain connects TRBV20-1 to TRBJ2-1; D possibly corresponds to TRBD1 (5 bases). The CDR3 length is 12 residues. Trimming removed 3 bases from V and 9 bases from J, with 12 bases in between. Germline-derived CDR1 and CDR2 are DFQATT and SNEGSKA (reference sequence).

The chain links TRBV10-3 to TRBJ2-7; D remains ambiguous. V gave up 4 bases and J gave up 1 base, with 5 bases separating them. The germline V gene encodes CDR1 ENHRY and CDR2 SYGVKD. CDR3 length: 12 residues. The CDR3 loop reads CAISGPSYEQYF. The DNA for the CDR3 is TGTGCCATCAGTGGGCCGTCCTACGAGCAGTACTTC.

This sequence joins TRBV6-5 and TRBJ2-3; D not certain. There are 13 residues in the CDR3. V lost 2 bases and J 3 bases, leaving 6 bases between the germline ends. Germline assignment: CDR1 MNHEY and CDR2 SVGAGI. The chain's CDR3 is CASSYGVTDTQYF. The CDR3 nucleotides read TGTGCCAGCAGTTACGGGGTTACAGATACGCAGTATTTT.

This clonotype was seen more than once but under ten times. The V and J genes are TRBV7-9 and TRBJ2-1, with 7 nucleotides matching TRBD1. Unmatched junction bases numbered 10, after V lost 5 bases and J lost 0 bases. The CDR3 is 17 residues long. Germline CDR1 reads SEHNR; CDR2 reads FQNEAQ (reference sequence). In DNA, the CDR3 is TGTGCCAGCAGCCCGCCTCTGGGGGACAGCTCCTACAATGAGCAGTTCTTC. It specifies CASSPPLGDSSYNEQFF.

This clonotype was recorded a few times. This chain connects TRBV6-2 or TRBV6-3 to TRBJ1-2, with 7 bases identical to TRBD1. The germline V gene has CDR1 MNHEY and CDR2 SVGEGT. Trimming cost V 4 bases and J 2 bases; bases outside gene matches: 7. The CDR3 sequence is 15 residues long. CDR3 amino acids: CASSSTVGQNYGYTF. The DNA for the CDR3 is TGTGCCAGCAGTTCGACGGTGGGACAGAACTATGGCTACACCTTC.

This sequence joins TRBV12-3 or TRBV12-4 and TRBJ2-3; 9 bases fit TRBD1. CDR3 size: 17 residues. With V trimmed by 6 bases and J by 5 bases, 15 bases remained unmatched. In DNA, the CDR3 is TGTGCCAGCAGGCCAACCGCCGGGACAGGGCGAGGAGATACGCAGTATTTT. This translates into CASRPTAGTGRGDTQYF.

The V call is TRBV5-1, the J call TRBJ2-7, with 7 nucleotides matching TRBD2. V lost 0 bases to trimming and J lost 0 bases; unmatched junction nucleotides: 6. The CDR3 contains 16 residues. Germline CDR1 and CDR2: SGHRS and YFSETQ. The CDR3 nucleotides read TGCGCCAGCAGCTTGGCGGGAGGCCTCAGCTCCTACGAGCAGTACTTC. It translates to CASSLAGGLSSYEQYF.

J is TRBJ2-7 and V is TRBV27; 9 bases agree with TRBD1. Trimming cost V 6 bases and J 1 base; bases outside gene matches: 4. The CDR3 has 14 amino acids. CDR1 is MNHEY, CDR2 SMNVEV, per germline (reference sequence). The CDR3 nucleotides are TGTGCCAGCAGCCGGGACAGGGTATCCTACGAGCAGTACTTC. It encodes CASSRDRVSYEQYF.

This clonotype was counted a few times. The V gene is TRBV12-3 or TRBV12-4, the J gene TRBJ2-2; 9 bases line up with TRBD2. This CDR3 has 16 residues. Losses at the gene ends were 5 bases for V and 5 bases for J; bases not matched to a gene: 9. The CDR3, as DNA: TGTGCCAGCAGTACCCCGGGACTAGCAAATACCGGGGAGCTGTTTTTT. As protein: CASSTPGLANTGELFF.

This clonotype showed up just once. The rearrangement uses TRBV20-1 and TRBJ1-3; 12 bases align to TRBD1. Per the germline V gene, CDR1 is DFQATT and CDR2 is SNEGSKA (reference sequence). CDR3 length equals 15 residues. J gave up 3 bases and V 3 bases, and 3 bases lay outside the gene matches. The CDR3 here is CSARRDRGLGNTIYF. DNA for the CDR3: TGCAGTGCTAGGAGGGACAGGGGGCTTGGAAACACCATATATTTT.

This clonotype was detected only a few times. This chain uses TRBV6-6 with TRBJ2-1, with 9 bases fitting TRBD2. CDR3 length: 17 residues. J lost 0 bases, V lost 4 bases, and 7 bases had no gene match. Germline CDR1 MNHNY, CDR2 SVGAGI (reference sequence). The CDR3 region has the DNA TGTGCCAGCAGTTCGGCGGGGGGGCCGGGCTCCTACAATGAGCAGTTCTTC. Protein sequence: CASSSAGGPGSYNEQFF.

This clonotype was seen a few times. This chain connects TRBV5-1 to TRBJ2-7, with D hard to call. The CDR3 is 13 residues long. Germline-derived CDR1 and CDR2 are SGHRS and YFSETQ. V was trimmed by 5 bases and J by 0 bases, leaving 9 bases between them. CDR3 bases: TGCGCCAGCAGGACACCTAACTCCTACGAGCAGTACTTC. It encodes CASRTPNSYEQYF.

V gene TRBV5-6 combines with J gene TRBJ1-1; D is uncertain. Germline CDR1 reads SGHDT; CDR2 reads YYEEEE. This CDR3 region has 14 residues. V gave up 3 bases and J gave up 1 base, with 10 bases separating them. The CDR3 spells CASSWSDSNTEAFF. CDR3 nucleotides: TGTGCCAGCAGCTGGAGTGACTCGAACACTGAAGCTTTCTTT.

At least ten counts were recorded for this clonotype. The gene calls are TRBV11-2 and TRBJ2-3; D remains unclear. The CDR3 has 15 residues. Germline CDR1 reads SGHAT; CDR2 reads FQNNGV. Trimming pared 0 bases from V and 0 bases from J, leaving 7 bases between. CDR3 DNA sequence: TGTGCCAGCAGCTTAGATCCGAGGAGCACAGATACGCAGTATTTT. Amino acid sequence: CASSLDPRSTDTQYF.

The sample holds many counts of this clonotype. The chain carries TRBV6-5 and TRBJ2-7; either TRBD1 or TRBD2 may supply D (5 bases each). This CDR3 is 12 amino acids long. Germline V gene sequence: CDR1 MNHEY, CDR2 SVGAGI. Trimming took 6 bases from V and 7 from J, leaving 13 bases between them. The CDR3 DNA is TGTGCCAGCAGCCCTCCTTGGGGGGAGCAGTACTTC. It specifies CASSPPWGEQYF.

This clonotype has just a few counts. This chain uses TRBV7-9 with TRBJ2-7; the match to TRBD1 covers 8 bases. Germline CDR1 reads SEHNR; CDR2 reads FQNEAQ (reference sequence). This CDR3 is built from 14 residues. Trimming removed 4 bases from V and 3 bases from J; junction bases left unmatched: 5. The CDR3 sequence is CASSWDRISYEQYF. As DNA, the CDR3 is TGTGCCAGCAGCTGGGACAGGATAAGCTACGAGCAGTACTTC.

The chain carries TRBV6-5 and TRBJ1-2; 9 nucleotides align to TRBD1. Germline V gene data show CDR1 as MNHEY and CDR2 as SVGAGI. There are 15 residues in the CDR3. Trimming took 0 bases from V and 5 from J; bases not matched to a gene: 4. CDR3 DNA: TGTGCCAGCAGTTACTCGAACAGGGGGCGGTATGGCTACACCTTC. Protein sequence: CASSYSNRGRYGYTF.

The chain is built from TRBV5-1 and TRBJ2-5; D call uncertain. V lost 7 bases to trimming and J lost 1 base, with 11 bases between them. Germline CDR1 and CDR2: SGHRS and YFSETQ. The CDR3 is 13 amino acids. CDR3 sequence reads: CASRPIFQETQYF. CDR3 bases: TGCGCCAGCCGCCCCATCTTCCAAGAGACCCAGTACTTC.

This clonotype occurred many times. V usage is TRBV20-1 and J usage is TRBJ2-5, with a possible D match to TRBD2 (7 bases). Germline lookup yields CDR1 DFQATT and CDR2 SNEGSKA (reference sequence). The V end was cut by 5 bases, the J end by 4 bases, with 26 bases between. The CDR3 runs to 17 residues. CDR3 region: CSAGFGGWGGLVETQYF. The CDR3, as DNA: TGCAGTGCTGGATTTGGAGGTTGGGGGGGCCTGGTAGAGACCCAGTACTTC.